The 30 T cell receptor beta chains below all came from one sample that was sequenced in a study of identical twins. One entry per CDR3 protein results from TCRdb running MiXCR on the 5' RACE reads. Of under 800,000 distinct CDR3 sequences in the sample, around 21% were seen once. This same sample was also taken into another study, of T cells expressing NK-cell markers.

Sample: PBMCs. All receptors come from a woman aged 18-29 years in good health.

J is TRBJ1-5 and V is TRBV6-1; weak D call: TRBD1 (5 bases). Trimming removed 8 bases from V and 16 bases from J, with 24 bases in between. The germline V gene has CDR1 MNHNS and CDR2 SASEGT. The CDR3 runs to 13 residues. The CDR3 region has the DNA TGTGCCAGCGCTCCGAACGGAGGTGGGGCCGAACATTTT. Translated: CASAPNGGGAEHF.

The V and J genes are TRBV20-1 and TRBJ2-7; D remains ambiguous. Germline V CDR1 and CDR2: DFQATT, SNEGSKA (reference sequence). The CDR3 consists of 13 residues. V lost 3 bases, J lost 7 bases, and 16 bases lay in between. The CDR3 reads CSARDREVGEQYF. The CDR3 DNA is TGCAGTGCTAGGGATCGAGAGGTGGGAGAGCAGTACTTC.

This chain links TRBV12-3 or TRBV12-4 with TRBJ1-2; D perhaps matches TRBD1 (5 bases). This CDR3 contains 13 residues. The V gene lost 2 bases and the J gene lost 6 bases, with 10 bases spanning the gap. In DNA form, the CDR3 reads TGTGCCAGCAGTTTAATGTGGGGGGATGGCTACACCTTC. Translated, it gives CASSLMWGDGYTF.

This rearrangement joins TRBV20-1 to TRBJ2-3; TRBD2 matches 9 bases. CDR1 is DFQATT and CDR2 is SNEGSKA in the germline V gene (reference sequence). The CDR3 loop spans 14 amino acids. The V gene end was trimmed by 3 bases and the J gene end by 3 bases; junction bases not matched to a gene: 4. CDR3 sequence (DNA): TGCAGTGCTAGTCTAGCGGGAAGGACAGATACGCAGTATTTT. Amino acid sequence: CSASLAGRTDTQYF.

This clonotype was seen a handful of times. The CDR3 loop reads CSARARAPRRDEQFF. The CDR3 bases are TGCAGTGCTAGGGCACGGGCCCCTCGGCGGGATGAGCAGTTCTTC. The chain is built from TRBV20-1 and TRBJ2-1; maybe TRBD2 (5 bases). Germline V lookup: CDR1 DFQATT, CDR2 SNEGSKA (reference sequence). V gave up 3 bases and J gave up 8 bases, with 20 bases separating them. The CDR3 contains 15 residues.

The CDR3 region is CSASDPDTQYF. The CDR3 DNA sequence: TGCAGTGCTAGTGATCCAGATACGCAGTATTTT. The J gene is TRBJ2-3, the V gene TRBV20-1; the D is unclear. Germline V gene data show CDR1 as DFQATT and CDR2 as SNEGSKA (reference sequence). CDR3 length: 11 residues. The V end was cut by 3 bases, the J end by 4 bases, with 5 bases between.

V and J are TRBV6-5 and TRBJ1-1; maybe TRBD1 (5 bases). V was shortened by 4 bases and J by 6 bases, with 15 bases between the two germline ends. CDR1 is MNHEY, CDR2 SVGAGI, per germline. This CDR3 spans 14 amino acids. The CDR3 nucleotides read TGTGCCAGCAGTTCCGCCTCAGGGAAGCCTGAAGCTTTCTTT. This codes for CASSSASGKPEAFF.

This clonotype was seen only a few times. The junction does not match germline at one end; this may be a read error. This sequence joins TRBV7-9 and TRBJ1-4; the D gene is possibly TRBD1 (5 bases). The CDR3 is 13 residues long. In germline, CDR1 is SEHNR, CDR2 FQNEAQ (reference sequence). The CDR3 coding sequence is TGTGCCAGCAGCGAGGGACCTAACGAAAAACTGTTTTTT. Its translation: CASSEGPNEKLFF.

V is TRBV20-1 and J is TRBJ2-1, with TRBD2 matching 11 bases. V shed 4 bases, J shed 7 bases, and the junction held 9 bases outside the gene matches. This CDR3 is built from 15 residues. Germline CDR1 is DFQATT and CDR2 is SNEGSKA (reference sequence). The CDR3 loop reads CSATPRLAGGNEQFF. For the CDR3, the DNA is TGCAGTGCTACCCCGAGGCTAGCGGGAGGTAATGAGCAGTTCTTC.

This chain uses TRBV20-1 with TRBJ2-1; 12 nucleotides agree with TRBD2. Trimming at V came to 6 bases and at J to 3 bases, leaving 6 bases not matched to a gene. Germline assignment: CDR1 DFQATT and CDR2 SNEGSKA (reference sequence). The CDR3 has 15 residues. CDR3 region: CSAQTSGGIYNEQFF. The CDR3, as DNA: TGCAGTGCGCAGACTAGCGGGGGTATCTACAATGAGCAGTTCTTC.

The genes are TRBV6-2 or TRBV6-3 and TRBJ1-6, with 7 nucleotides matching TRBD1. The CDR3 is 14 residues long. Germline CDR1 and CDR2: MNHEY and SVGEGT. The ends lost 7 bases at V and 7 bases at J; junction bases unmatched: 7. CDR3 residues: CASNPQGFNSPLHF. The CDR3 nucleotides are TGTGCCAGCAACCCACAGGGGTTCAATTCACCCCTCCACTTT.

V is TRBV4-3 and J is TRBJ2-3, with 11 nucleotides matching TRBD2. Germline CDR1 is LGHNA and CDR2 is YSLEER. V dropped 1 base and J dropped 5; count of bases not matched to a gene: 2. The CDR3 covers 15 residues. Here the CDR3 DNA reads TGCGCCAGCAGCCAAGGGCTAGCGGGAGGAGATACGCAGTATTTT. Its protein product is CASSQGLAGGDTQYF.

The rearrangement links TRBV27 to TRBJ2-2; TRBD1 might be the D (6 bases). With 3 bases removed from V and 3 bases from J, the gap between germline ends came to 11 bases. CDR1 and CDR2 (germline): MNHEY, SMNVEV (reference sequence). The CDR3 loop spans 15 amino acids. CDR3 nucleotide sequence: TGTGCCAGCAGTTTTACTCGGACAGACACCGGGGAGCTGTTTTTT. Translating it yields CASSFTRTDTGELFF.

V gene TRBV7-2 combines with J gene TRBJ1-1; no firm D call. The V gene's germline CDR1 is SGHTA and CDR2 FQGNSA. The ends were cut back, 5 bases at V and 2 bases at J, with 12 bases in the middle. CDR3 length equals 14 residues. The CDR3, as DNA: TGTGCCAGCAGCCGCAGGCGAGGAAACACTGAAGCTTTCTTT. Protein: CASSRRRGNTEAFF. The entire variable domain, with the rest obtained from reference TRBV7-2 and TRBJ1-1, is as follows: GAGVSQSPSNKVTEKGKDVELRCDPISGHTALYWYRQSLGQGLEFLIYFQGNSAPDKSGLPSDRFSAERTGGSVSTLTIQRTQQEDSAVYLCASSRRRGNTEAFFGQGTRLTVV.

In this sample, this clonotype turned up many times. This chain uses TRBV6-2 or TRBV6-3 with TRBJ2-3; 7 nucleotides match TRBD2. Trimming cost V 2 bases and J 4 bases; bases outside gene matches: 6. This CDR3 spans 15 amino acids. Germline V gene data show CDR1 as MNHEY and CDR2 as SVGEGT. The CDR3 sequence: CASSYGAGEADTQYF. CDR3 nucleotide sequence: TGTGCCAGCAGTTACGGTGCGGGAGAGGCAGATACGCAGTATTTT.

This clonotype has more than one count but fewer than ten. J is TRBJ2-5 and V is TRBV5-1, with 8 bases fitting TRBD1. V shed 4 bases and J 3 bases; nucleotides not matched to a gene: 5. The CDR3 has 14 amino acids. In germline, CDR1 is SGHRS, CDR2 YFSETQ. The CDR3 loop is CASSPGQAEETQYF. DNA of the CDR3: TGCGCCAGCAGCCCGGGACAGGCTGAAGAGACCCAGTACTTC. Looking up the rest from reference TRBV5-1 and TRBJ2-5 gives the full variable domain: KAGVTQTPRYLIKTRGQQVTLSCSPISGHRSVSWYQQTPGQGLQFLFEYFSETQRNKGNFPGRFSGRQFSNSRSEMNVSTLELGDSALYLCASSPGQAEETQYFGPGTRLLVL.

Many counts were recorded for this clonotype. The chain recombines TRBV11-1 with TRBJ2-1, with 7 nucleotides matching TRBD2. CDR3 length: 15 residues. V gave up 1 base and J gave up 3 bases; unmatched junction bases: 3. The germline V gene has CDR1 SGHAT and CDR2 FQDESV (reference sequence). The CDR3 here is CASSLGRGDYNEQFF. CDR3 DNA: TGTGCCAGCAGCTTAGGCCGGGGGGACTACAATGAGCAGTTCTTC.

This clonotype appeared many times. The V gene is TRBV20-1, the J gene TRBJ2-7; 7 bases match TRBD2. The CDR3 has 11 residues. Germline-derived CDR1 and CDR2 are DFQATT and SNEGSKA (reference sequence). J lost 4 bases, V lost 3 bases, and 0 bases had no gene match. The CDR3: CSARRGYEQYF. CDR3 coding DNA: TGCAGTGCTAGGCGGGGGTACGAGCAGTACTTC.

This chain uses TRBV20-1 with TRBJ2-1; D is unresolved. The CDR3 is made up of 12 amino acids. Trimming removed 2 bases at V and 5 bases at J, with 7 bases between. Germline V gene sequence: CDR1 DFQATT, CDR2 SNEGSKA (reference sequence). This CDR3 is CSARKPDNEQFF. CDR3 DNA: TGCAGTGCTAGAAAGCCGGACAATGAGCAGTTCTTC.

The V gene is TRBV5-1, the J gene TRBJ2-7; a weak D match, TRBD1 (6 bases). The germline CDR1 and CDR2 sequences are SGHRS and YFSETQ. V gave up 1 base and J gave up 7 bases, with 15 bases separating them. The length of the CDR3 is 14 residues. CDR3 coding DNA: TGCGCCAGCAGCTTGAATGGGGCAGGGGAGGAGCAGTACTTC. Its translation is CASSLNGAGEEQYF.

This clonotype was seen more than once but under ten times. The V gene is TRBV7-9, the J gene TRBJ2-5; 8 positions agree with TRBD2. The J segment lost 1 base and the V segment lost 2 bases, leaving 9 bases of the junction unmatched. This CDR3 has 17 residues. Germline V gene data show CDR1 as SEHNR and CDR2 as FQNEAQ (reference sequence). The CDR3, as DNA: TGTGCCAGCAGCTTATCGGGCACGGGGGGGACCCAAGAGACCCAGTACTTC. As protein: CASSLSGTGGTQETQYF.

V gene TRBV20-1 combines with J gene TRBJ1-4; weak D call: TRBD1 (6 bases). Per the germline V gene, CDR1 is DFQATT and CDR2 is SNEGSKA (reference sequence). This CDR3 comprises 15 residues. Trimming shortened V by 4 bases and J by 3 bases, and 15 bases separated the two germline ends. CDR3 sequence reads: CSAISSGAANEKLFF. CDR3 DNA sequence: TGCAGTGCTATATCCTCGGGGGCGGCTAATGAAAAACTGTTTTTT.

The rearrangement joins TRBV20-1 to TRBJ2-3, with D unresolved. The CDR3 runs to 15 residues. Germline V gene data show CDR1 as DFQATT and CDR2 as SNEGSKA (reference sequence). V lost 4 bases, J lost 2 bases, and 16 bases lay in between. Here the CDR3 reads CSANSRLGYTDTQYF. The CDR3 DNA is TGCAGTGCTAACTCCCGCCTAGGGTACACAGATACGCAGTATTTT.

This clonotype came up a few times. V gene TRBV29-1 combines with J gene TRBJ2-2; 10 positions match TRBD1. The CDR3 extends over 14 amino acids. The junction had 3 bases not matched to a gene; V was cut back by 3 bases and J by 5 bases. In germline, CDR1 is SQVTM, CDR2 ANQGSEA. The chain's CDR3 is CSVEGDRGTGELFF. Here the CDR3 DNA reads TGCAGCGTTGAGGGGGACAGGGGAACCGGGGAGCTGTTTTTT.

The chain has TRBV5-1 and TRBJ1-1; D not resolved. The CDR3 length is 15 residues. Germline lookup yields CDR1 SGHRS and CDR2 YFSETQ. Trimming removed 3 bases at V and 1 base at J, with 13 bases between. The CDR3 DNA reads TGCGCCAGCAGCTCCGACGTAGCATGGAACACTGAAGCTTTCTTT. Protein sequence: CASSSDVAWNTEAFF.

This clonotype has a handful of counts. The chain couples TRBV5-1 to TRBJ2-2; no clear D. The CDR3 has 13 amino acids. V was clipped by 3 bases and J by 3 bases, with 6 bases between them. Germline CDR1 is SGHRS and CDR2 is YFSETQ. The CDR3 DNA is TGCGCCAGCAGCTATCAGTACACCGGGGAGCTGTTTTTT. It translates to CASSYQYTGELFF. Drawing the rest from reference TRBV5-1 and TRBJ2-2, the complete variable domain is KAGVTQTPRYLIKTRGQQVTLSCSPISGHRSVSWYQQTPGQGLQFLFEYFSETQRNKGNFPGRFSGRQFSNSRSEMNVSTLELGDSALYLCASSYQYTGELFFGEGSRLTVL.

The chain uses TRBV15 and TRBJ2-1; no firm D call. The V end was cut by 8 bases, the J end by 1 base, with 12 bases between. The CDR3 contains 14 residues. The V gene's germline CDR1 is LNHNV and CDR2 YYDKDF (reference sequence). CDR3 sequence reads: CATPIWVSYNEQFF. CDR3 DNA: TGTGCCACCCCTATCTGGGTGTCCTACAATGAGCAGTTCTTC. Using reference TRBV15 and TRBJ2-1 for the parts outside the CDR3, the full variable domain is DAMVIQNPRYQVTQFGKPVTLSCSQTLNHNVMYWYQQKSSQAPKLLFHYYDKDFNNEADTPDNFQSRRPNTSFCFLDIRSPGLGDTAMYLCATPIWVSYNEQFFGPGTRLTVL.

The V gene is TRBV20-1, the J gene TRBJ2-1, with 9 nucleotides matching TRBD2. The V segment lost 2 bases and the J segment 2 bases; nucleotides outside the gene matches: 4. Germline V gene data show CDR1 as DFQATT and CDR2 as SNEGSKA (reference sequence). CDR3 length: 15 amino acids. For the CDR3, the DNA is TGCAGTGCTAGAATCGGCGGGAGGGCCTACAATGAGCAGTTCTTC. It encodes CSARIGGRAYNEQFF.

This chain joins TRBV6-7 and TRBJ1-1; D not certain. TRBV6-7 is reported as an ORF; its role is uncertain. The CDR3 spans 12 residues. V shed 2 bases and J shed 5 bases, with 6 bases lying between them. CDR3 protein: CASSYVRTEAFF. As DNA, the CDR3 is TGTGCCAGCAGTTACGTCAGGACTGAAGCTTTCTTT.

This clonotype came up a few times. The gene calls are TRBV7-3 and TRBJ2-1, with D perhaps matching TRBD2 (6 bases). Germline-derived CDR1 and CDR2 are SGHTA and FQGTGA. This CDR3 comprises 16 residues. Trimming left V 4 bases short and J 4 bases short, with 17 bases between. The CDR3 nucleotides are TGTGCCAGCAGCTACTCTAGCGACGGGTCGTACAATGAGCAGTTCTTC. Its protein product is CASSYSSDGSYNEQFF.